The 7 T cell receptor beta chains in this list originate from one sample, sequenced in a study of cytomegalovirus exposure and HLA in healthy donors. TCRdb's copy holds only in-frame clones and misses some; the assay was immunoSEQ multiplex PCR. The table has tens of thousands of clones, 85% to 95% seen once; the top ten hold about 0.68%. Sample: PBMCs. The receptors derive from a man aged 18 to 29 in good health and CMV-seronegative.

The chain has TRBV27 and TRBJ2-2; TRBD2 is a possible D gene (5 bases). The CDR3 contains 17 residues. Trimming took off 2 bases at V and 3 bases at J, with 16 bases between the two ends. Germline-derived CDR1 and CDR2 are MNHEY and SMNVEV (reference sequence). CDR3 sequence reads: CASSLSGDAVDTGELFF. CDR3 nucleotides: TGTGCCAGCAGTTTAAGCGGTGATGCGGTTGACACCGGGGAGCTGTTTTTT.

V is TRBV4-2 and J is TRBJ1-5; D gene ambiguous. V dropped 0 bases and J dropped 4 bases, with 13 bases sitting between them. Germline V CDR1 and CDR2: LGHNA, YNFKEQ. This CDR3 spans 16 amino acids. Here the CDR3 DNA reads TGTGCCAGCAGCCAAGACTTTCAGTTACCTAATCAGCCCCAGCATTTT. Protein: CASSQDFQLPNQPQHF.

The V call is TRBV7-2, the J call TRBJ2-5; 8 nucleotides agree with TRBD1. This CDR3 is 18 amino acids long. V lost 2 bases, J lost 4 bases, and 15 bases stayed unmatched. In germline, CDR1 is SGHTA, CDR2 FQGNSA. The DNA for the CDR3 is TGTGCCAGCAGCTTATTAACAACAGGGGGACTTCGGAGAGAGACCCAGTACTTC. This translates into CASSLLTTGGLRRETQYF. The whole variable domain, filled in from reference TRBV7-2 and TRBJ2-5, reads GAGVSQSPSNKVTEKGKDVELRCDPISGHTALYWYRQSLGQGLEFLIYFQGNSAPDKSGLPSDRFSAERTGGSVSTLTIQRTQQEDSAVYLCASSLLTTGGLRRETQYFGPGTRLLVL.

This clone was recorded once. This chain links TRBV5-1 with TRBJ1-3, with TRBD1 identical over 9 bases. CDR1 and CDR2 (germline): SGHRS, YFSETQ. V lost 1 base, J lost 1 base, and 6 bases stayed unmatched. CDR3 size: 17 residues. As DNA, the CDR3 is TGCGCCAGCAGCTTGCTTTCACAGGGGGCTTCTGGAAACACCATATATTTT. It encodes CASSLLSQGASGNTIYF.

This clone was counted a single time. This chain uses TRBV29-1 with TRBJ1-1; D is unresolved. CDR3 length: 15 residues. Per the germline V gene, CDR1 is SQVTM and CDR2 is ANQGSEA. V was shortened by 7 bases and J by 5 bases, with 23 bases between the two germline ends. The CDR3 sequence: CSAAAPSGGRTEAFF. CDR3 DNA: TGCAGCGCCGCCGCGCCCTCTGGAGGAAGGACTGAAGCTTTCTTT.

V is TRBV7-9 and J is TRBJ1-4, with a tentative D call TRBD1 (5 bases). The CDR3 consists of 14 residues. The V and J ends lost 9 bases and 1 base respectively, with 12 bases between them. Germline assignment: CDR1 SEHNR and CDR2 FQNEAQ (reference sequence). The CDR3: CASRGGVTNEKLFF. The CDR3 DNA is TGTGCCAGTCGGGGAGGGGTAACTAATGAAAAACTGTTTTTT.

The chain is built from TRBV21-1 and TRBJ1-5; TRBD1 is the table's D call and was not checked against the DNA. TRBV21-1 is termed a pseudogene. This CDR3 has 14 amino acids. CDR3 sequence (DNA): TGTGCCAGCAGCACCGGACAGCCGAGTAGGCCCCAGCATTTT. It codes for CASSTGQPSRPQHF.